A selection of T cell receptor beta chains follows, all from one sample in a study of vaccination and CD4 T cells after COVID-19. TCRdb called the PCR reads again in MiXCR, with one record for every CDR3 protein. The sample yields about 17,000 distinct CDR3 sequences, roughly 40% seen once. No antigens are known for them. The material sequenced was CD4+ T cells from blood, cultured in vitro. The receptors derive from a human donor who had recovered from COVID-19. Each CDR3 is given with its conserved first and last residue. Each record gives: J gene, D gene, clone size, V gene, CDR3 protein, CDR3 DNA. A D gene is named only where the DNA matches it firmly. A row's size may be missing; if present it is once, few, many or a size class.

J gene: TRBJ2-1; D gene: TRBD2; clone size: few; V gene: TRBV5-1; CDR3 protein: CASRSGLIYNEQFF; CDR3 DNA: TGCGCCAGCAGATCGGGACTAATCTACAATGAGCAGTTCTTC
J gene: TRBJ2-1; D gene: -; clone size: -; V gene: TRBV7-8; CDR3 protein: CASSLDGGYNEQFF; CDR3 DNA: TGTGCCAGCAGCTTAGATGGGGGATACAATGAGCAGTTCTTC
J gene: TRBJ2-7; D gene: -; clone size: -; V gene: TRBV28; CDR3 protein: CASSKQTYSYEQYF; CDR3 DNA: TGTGCCAGCAGTAAACAGACGTACTCCTACGAGCAGTACTTC
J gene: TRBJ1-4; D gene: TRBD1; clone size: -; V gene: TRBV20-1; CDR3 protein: CSANVRGGQRNEKLFF; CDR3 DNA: TGCAGTGCTAATGTTCGCGGGGGACAGCGAAATGAAAAACTGTTTTTT
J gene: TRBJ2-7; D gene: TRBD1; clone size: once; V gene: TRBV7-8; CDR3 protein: CASSHRTGFDEQYF; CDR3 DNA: TGTGCCAGCAGCCATCGGACAGGGTTCGACGAGCAGTACTTC
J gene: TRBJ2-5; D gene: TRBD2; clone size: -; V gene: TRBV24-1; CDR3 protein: CATSDSGTSGSQAQYF; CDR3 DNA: TGTGCCACCAGTGATTCCGGGACTAGCGGGTCCCAAGCCCAGTACTTC
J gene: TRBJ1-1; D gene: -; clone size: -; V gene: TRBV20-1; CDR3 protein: CSASADRNTEAFF; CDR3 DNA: TGCAGTGCTAGCGCCGACAGGAACACTGAAGCTTTCTTT
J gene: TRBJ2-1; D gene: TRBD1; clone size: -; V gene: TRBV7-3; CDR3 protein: CASSLNSGGSYNEQFF; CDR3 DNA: TGTGCCAGCAGCTTAAACTCAGGGGGCTCCTACAATGAGCAGTTCTTC
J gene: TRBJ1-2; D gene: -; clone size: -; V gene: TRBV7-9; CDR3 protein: CASSSLDVDGGTF; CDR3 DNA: TGTGCCAGCAGCTCCCTAGACGTAGACGGCGGTACCTTC
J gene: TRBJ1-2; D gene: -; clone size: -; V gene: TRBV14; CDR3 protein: CASSQGRYYGYTF; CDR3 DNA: TGTGCCAGCAGCCAAGGCAGGTACTATGGCTACACCTTC
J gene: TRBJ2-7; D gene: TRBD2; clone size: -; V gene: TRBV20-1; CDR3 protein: CSAARRGGAYEQYF; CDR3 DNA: TGCAGTGCTGCTCGGCGGGGAGGGGCCTACGAGCAGTACTTC
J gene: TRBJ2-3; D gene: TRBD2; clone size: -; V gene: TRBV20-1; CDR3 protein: CSAPLAGDWTDTQYF; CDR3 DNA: TGCAGTGCGCCGCTAGCGGGAGATTGGACAGATACGCAGTATTTT
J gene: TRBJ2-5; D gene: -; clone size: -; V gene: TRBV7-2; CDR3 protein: CASSSRQRETQYF; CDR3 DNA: TGTGCCAGCAGCTCCAGACAGAGAGAGACCCAGTACTTC
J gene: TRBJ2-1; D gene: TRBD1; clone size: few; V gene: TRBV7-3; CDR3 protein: CASSPGTGAYNEQFF; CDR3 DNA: TGTGCCAGCAGCCCGGGGACAGGGGCCTACAATGAGCAGTTCTTC
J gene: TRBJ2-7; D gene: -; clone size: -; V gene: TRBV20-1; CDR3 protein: CSAPSSGEYEQYF; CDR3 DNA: TGCAGTGCCCCGTCGAGTGGGGAGTACGAGCAGTACTTC
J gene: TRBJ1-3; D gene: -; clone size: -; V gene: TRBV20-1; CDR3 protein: CSARDFSSSGNTIYF; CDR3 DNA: TGCAGTGCTAGAGATTTCTCCAGCTCTGGAAACACCATATATTTT
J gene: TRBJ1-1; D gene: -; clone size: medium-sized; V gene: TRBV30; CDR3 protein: CAWSVRGESLMITEAFF; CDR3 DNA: TGTGCCTGGAGTGTACGAGGGGAATCTCTTATGATCACTGAAGCTTTCTTT
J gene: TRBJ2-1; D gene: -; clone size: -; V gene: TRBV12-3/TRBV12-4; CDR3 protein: CASSLVGAFHNEQFF; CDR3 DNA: TGTGCCAGCAGTTTAGTCGGGGCCTTTCACAATGAGCAGTTCTTC
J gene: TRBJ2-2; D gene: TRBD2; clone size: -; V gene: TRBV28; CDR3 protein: CASSYPGLAGANTGELFF; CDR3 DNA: TGTGCCAGCAGTTATCCGGGACTAGCGGGGGCGAACACCGGGGAGCTGTTTTTT
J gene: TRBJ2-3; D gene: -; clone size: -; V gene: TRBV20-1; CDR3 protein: CSARPLWAESTDTQYF; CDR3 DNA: TGCAGTGCTAGACCCCTTTGGGCGGAAAGCACAGATACGCAGTATTTT
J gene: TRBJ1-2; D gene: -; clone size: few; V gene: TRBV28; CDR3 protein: CASRLAGPYGYTF; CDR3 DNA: TGTGCCAGCAGGCTCGCCGGACCGTATGGCTACACCTTC
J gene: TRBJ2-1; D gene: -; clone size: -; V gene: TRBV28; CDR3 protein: CASSPLGGGIEQFF; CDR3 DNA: TGTGCCAGCAGTCCTCTAGGGGGGGGGATTGAGCAGTTCTTC
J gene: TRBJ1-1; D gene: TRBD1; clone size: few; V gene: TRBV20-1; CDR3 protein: CSPGTGNTEAFF; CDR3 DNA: TGCAGTCCCGGGACAGGGAACACTGAAGCTTTCTTT
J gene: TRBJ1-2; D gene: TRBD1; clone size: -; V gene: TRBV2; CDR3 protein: CASTGQGFVYGYTF; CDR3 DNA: TGTGCCAGCACGGGACAGGGGTTTGTGTATGGCTACACCTTC
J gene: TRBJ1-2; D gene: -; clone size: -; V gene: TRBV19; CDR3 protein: CASSDWTGTWHVSYGYTF; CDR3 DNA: TGTGCCAGTAGCGACTGGACGGGAACGTGGCATGTCAGCTATGGCTACACCTTC
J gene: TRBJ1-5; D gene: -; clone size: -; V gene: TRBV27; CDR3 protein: CASSPRDGRNQPQHF; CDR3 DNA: TGTGCCAGCAGCCCCCGGGACGGACGGAATCAGCCCCAGCATTTT